Presented here are 15 T cell receptor beta chains from one specimen sequenced in a study of shared clonotypes between healthy human individuals. Using immunoSEQ multiplex PCR, the repertoire was profiled, and TCRdb retains in-frame clones only, with some absent. The sample has roughly 810,000 clones, approximately 97% seen once. The naive CD8 population came from CD45RO-negative cells selected for CCR7, without terminally differentiated effector memory CD45RA+ cells. What was sequenced was naive CD8+ T cells sorted from blood. The receptors come from a man aged 30 to 45 in good health.

V usage is TRBV13 and J usage is TRBJ2-1, with 7 nucleotides matching TRBD2. The germline gives CDR1 PRHDT, CDR2 FYEKMQ (reference sequence). The CDR3 runs 15 residues. The V and J ends lost 4 bases and 6 bases, in that order; junction bases with no gene match: 9. As DNA, the CDR3 is TGTGCCAGCAGCTCTAGCGGCCCTCGCCTCAATGAGCAGTTCTTC. It encodes CASSSSGPRLNEQFF.

The J gene is TRBJ2-7, the V gene TRBV1; the D call TRBD2 from the table was never checked on the DNA. TRBV1 is flagged as a pseudogene. The CDR3 has 13 residues. As DNA, the CDR3 is TGCACCAGCAGCCAGAGCTGCTCCTACGAGCAGTACTTC. Translated, it gives CTSSQSCSYEQYF.

In DNA form, the CDR3 reads TGTGCCAGCAGGGGGTGGACAGTACTTAATGAAAAACTGTTTTTT. Protein sequence: CASRGWTVLNEKLFF. The V gene is TRBV2, the J gene TRBJ1-4, with D possibly being TRBD1 (6 bases). V lost 6 bases and J 4 bases, leaving 15 bases between the germline ends. The germline gives CDR1 SNHLY, CDR2 FYNNEI. There are 15 residues in the CDR3.

The rearrangement uses TRBV27 and TRBJ2-1; D not certain. This CDR3 region has 14 residues. Trimming cost V 5 bases and J 4 bases, with 12 bases left between them. The germline CDR1 and CDR2 sequences are MNHEY and SMNVEV (reference sequence). For the CDR3, the DNA is TGTGCCAGCAGTCCCGGTGGGGTTTACAATGAGCAGTTCTTC. It codes for CASSPGGVYNEQFF.

The chain recombines TRBV29-1 with TRBJ1-1; 8 bases line up with TRBD1. The trim removed 4 bases at V and 5 bases at J, leaving 6 bases unmatched. CDR1 and CDR2 from the germline V gene are SQVTM and ANQGSEA. The CDR3 extends over 13 amino acids. The CDR3 DNA sequence: TGCAGCGTTGTCATGGACAGGGCTACTGAAGCTTTCTTT. Translation gives CSVVMDRATEAFF.

This chain connects TRBV27 to TRBJ2-2; D is perhaps TRBD1 or TRBD2 (6 bases each). The CDR3 is 18 residues long. V was shortened by 2 bases and J by 3 bases, with 19 bases between the two germline ends. Germline lookup yields CDR1 MNHEY and CDR2 SMNVEV (reference sequence). The CDR3 loop reads CASSLRTTGRRHTGELFF. DNA for the CDR3: TGTGCCAGCAGTTTACGTACAACAGGGAGGAGGCACACCGGGGAGCTGTTTTTT.

The V call is TRBV6-5, the J call TRBJ2-3; TRBD2 agrees at 8 bases. V dropped 4 bases and J dropped 4; count of bases not matched to a gene: 10. This CDR3 comprises 16 residues. Germline V gene sequence: CDR1 MNHEY, CDR2 SVGAGI. The CDR3: CASSWGGREAPDTQYF. The CDR3 DNA follows: TGTGCCAGCAGTTGGGGCGGGCGGGAGGCCCCAGATACGCAGTATTTT.

The V gene is TRBV7-9, the J gene TRBJ2-3; D is uncertain. Germline V lookup: CDR1 SEHNR, CDR2 FQNEAQ (reference sequence). Trimming removed 1 base at V and 6 bases at J, with 11 bases between. CDR3 length: 14 residues. CDR3 in amino acids: CASSLESVWDTQYF. CDR3 nucleotides: TGTGCCAGCAGCTTAGAAAGCGTTTGGGATACGCAGTATTTT.

The chain links TRBV10-3 to TRBJ1-1; a possible D gene is TRBD1 (6 bases). V was clipped by 3 bases and J by 1 base, with 18 bases between them. The V gene's germline CDR1 is ENHRY and CDR2 SYGVKD. The CDR3 is 17 residues long. The CDR3 reads CAISDRGLTGTNTEAFF. The CDR3 nucleotides are TGTGCCATCAGTGACCGGGGGCTAACAGGAACGAACACTGAAGCTTTCTTT.

The chain has TRBV2 and TRBJ2-7; possible D gene TRBD2, 5 bases. CDR3 length: 11 amino acids. The ends were cut back, 7 bases at V and 4 bases at J, with 8 bases in the middle. Per germline, CDR1 SNHLY and CDR2 FYNNEI. The CDR3 sequence is CASTTGYEQYF. CDR3 nucleotides: TGTGCCAGCACCACGGGGTACGAGCAGTACTTC.

This clone has a single count. J is TRBJ2-7 and V is TRBV7-2, with 7 bases fitting TRBD1. CDR3 size: 15 residues. Germline-derived CDR1 and CDR2 are SGHTA and FQGNSA. Losses at the gene ends were 1 base for V and 1 base for J; bases not matched to a gene: 4. This CDR3 reads CASSLGQGWSYEQYF. The CDR3 DNA is TGTGCCAGCAGCTTAGGACAGGGTTGGTCCTACGAGCAGTACTTC.

In this sample, this clone turned up once. The J gene is TRBJ2-5, the V gene TRBV4-1, with 10 bases aligning to TRBD2. Looked up from germline, CDR1 is MGHRA and CDR2 is YSYEKL. Trimming took 5 bases from V and 1 from J; bases not matched to a gene: 4. CDR3 length: 15 amino acids. As DNA, the CDR3 is TGCGCCAGCAGCGTCGGACTAGCGGTCCAAGAGACCCAGTACTTC. Protein: CASSVGLAVQETQYF.

This chain joins TRBV27 and TRBJ2-7; the D gene is possibly TRBD2 (6 bases). Per the germline V gene, CDR1 is MNHEY and CDR2 is SMNVEV (reference sequence). Trimming shortened V by 10 bases and J by 0 bases, and 13 bases separated the two germline ends. The CDR3 length is 13 residues. CDR3 region: CATGGMSSYEQYF. In DNA, the CDR3 is TGTGCCACCGGAGGGATGAGCTCCTACGAGCAGTACTTC.

The rearrangement links TRBV19 to TRBJ2-7; maybe TRBD2 (5 bases). This CDR3 spans 17 amino acids. V lost 0 bases to trimming and J lost 1 base, with 16 bases between them. Per the germline V gene, CDR1 is LNHDA and CDR2 is SQIVND (reference sequence). CDR3 region: CASSIDGSGTLSYEQYF. The CDR3 coding sequence is TGTGCCAGTAGTATAGATGGTTCGGGAACTTTATCCTACGAGCAGTACTTC.

The chain joins TRBV5-3 to TRBJ2-7, with unresolved D. TRBV5-3 is labeled an ORF, and its function is uncertain. V shed 6 bases and J shed 4 bases, with 14 bases lying between them. This CDR3 contains 13 residues. The DNA of the CDR3 is TGTGCCAGAATAGGGCAGATCTTTTACGAGCAGTACTTC. Residues: CARIGQIFYEQYF.